Presented here are 16 T cell receptor beta chains from one specimen sequenced in a study of cytomegalovirus exposure and HLA in healthy donors listed by TCRdb under 2017. Library preparation was by the immunoSEQ multiplex PCR assay. For the multiplex PCR, a mixture combining 60 forward primers for TCR Vbeta segments and 13 reverse primers for TCR Jbeta segments was used. TCRdb limited this immuneACCESS table to in-frame rearrangements with V and J called. A share of clones is missing; checked studies link under half to unresolved V genes, and the rest is unexplained. This sample is represented by about 170,000 clones; 82% of them were singletons. The ten largest clones represent less than 2% of the sample. The sample was PBMCs. All receptors come from a male donor in good health and CMV-seronegative.

Worth noting for this clone: One end of the junction varies from germline; a read error may be responsible. The gene calls are TRBV16 and TRBJ2-7; 8 nucleotides match TRBD2. Germline V gene data show CDR1 as KGHSY and CDR2 as FQNENV. The CDR3 totals 14 residues. The CDR3 protein is CASSQDGRDYGQYF. The CDR3 nucleotides are TGTGCCAGCAGCCAAGACGGGAGGGATTACGGGCAGTACTTC.

The chain is built from TRBV27 and TRBJ1-2, with D perhaps TRBD1 (5 bases). CDR3 length equals 13 residues. V dropped 1 base and J dropped 7 bases, with 10 bases sitting between them. Germline CDR1 and CDR2: MNHEY and SMNVEV (reference sequence). The CDR3 DNA sequence: TGTGCCAGCAGTTTATTAGGAGGGGTTGGCTACACCTTC. Amino acid sequence: CASSLLGGVGYTF.

The rearrangement links TRBV15 to TRBJ2-5; TRBD2 matches at 7 bases. Germline V gene data show CDR1 as LNHNV and CDR2 as YYDKDF (reference sequence). The CDR3 covers 17 residues. V gave up 0 bases and J gave up 0 bases; unmatched junction bases: 7. CDR3 bases: TGTGCCACCAGCAGAGATCTGTTACTAGCGCACCAAGAGACCCAGTACTTC. Translating it yields CATSRDLLLAHQETQYF.

The table lists this clone with a few counts. Distinct nucleotide sequences in the sample also encode this CDR3. The chain carries TRBV7-9 and TRBJ2-3, with TRBD2 matching over 10 bases. CDR1 is SEHNR and CDR2 is FQNEAQ in the germline V gene (reference sequence). V was clipped by 0 bases and J by 4 bases; unmatched bases: 13. The CDR3 spans 19 residues. CDR3 bases: TGTGCCAGCAGCTTAGCGCACAGCGGGGGGGCGAACCCGCCAGATACGCAGTATTTT. Translation: CASSLAHSGGANPPDTQYF.

The chain links TRBV7-2 to TRBJ2-1, with unresolved D. The CDR3 totals 14 residues. The ends were cut back, 1 base at V and 0 bases at J, with 4 bases in the middle. The germline V gene encodes CDR1 SGHTA and CDR2 FQGNSA. The CDR3 protein is CASSLGGSYNEQFF. The CDR3 bases are TGTGCCAGCAGCTTAGGCGGCTCCTACAATGAGCAGTTCTTC.

The chain couples TRBV5-1 to TRBJ2-4; 8 bases match TRBD2. Germline V CDR1 and CDR2: SGHRS, YFSETQ. This CDR3 spans 16 amino acids. Unmatched junction bases numbered 2, after V lost 0 bases and J lost 0 bases. Written as DNA, the CDR3 is TGCGCCAGCAGCTTGGAGCTAGCGGGAGCCAAAAACATTCAGTACTTC. Its protein product is CASSLELAGAKNIQYF.

The chain employs TRBV19 and TRBJ1-2; TRBD1 matches at 8 bases. There are 13 residues in the CDR3. Losses at the gene ends were 6 bases for V and 7 bases for J; bases not matched to a gene: 7. The V gene's germline CDR1 is LNHDA and CDR2 SQIVND (reference sequence). CDR3 amino acids: CASRYDRGFGYTF. CDR3 DNA sequence: TGTGCCAGTAGATATGACAGGGGTTTTGGCTACACCTTC.

The V gene is TRBV4-3, the J gene TRBJ1-2; 7 bases align to TRBD1. V trimming: 0 bases; J trimming: 2 bases; junction bases outside the gene matches: 9. The length of the CDR3 is 17 residues. Germline CDR1 LGHNA, CDR2 YSLEER. The CDR3 here is CASSQERPAGGNYGYTF. CDR3 in DNA: TGCGCCAGCAGCCAAGAGCGACCAGCAGGGGGGAACTATGGCTACACCTTC.

The sample holds a few counts of this clone. The sample holds other DNA sequences that translate to the same CDR3. This chain uses TRBV6-1 with TRBJ1-1; D not certain. The V end was cut by 1 base, the J end by 3 bases, with 15 bases between. The CDR3 has 16 amino acids. Per germline, CDR1 MNHNS and CDR2 SASEGT. As DNA, the CDR3 is TGTGCCAGCAGTGAAGGGTCCGAGGGTTGGGACACTGAAGCTTTCTTT. Protein product: CASSEGSEGWDTEAFF.

The chain links TRBV6-5 to TRBJ1-4; D unresolved. The CDR3 is 13 amino acids. CDR1 MNHEY and CDR2 SVGAGI come from the germline V gene. The germline V and J ends were trimmed by 5 bases and 11 bases, with 15 bases remaining between them. In DNA, the CDR3 is TGTGCCAGCAGTGGAGAGGCGGTGGTTAAACTGTTTTTT. The encoded protein is CASSGEAVVKLFF.

The chain carries TRBV19 and TRBJ2-5, with 7 bases identical to TRBD1. The end of the DNA aligns better with TRBJ2-7, so the J call may be wrong. The germline V gene encodes CDR1 LNHDA and CDR2 SQIVND (reference sequence). The CDR3 consists of 11 residues. In DNA, the CDR3 is TGTGCCAGTAGGGGACAGCTCGAGCAGTACTTC. Translating it yields CASRGQLEQYF.

V and J are TRBV25-1 and TRBJ2-2, with D perhaps TRBD1 (5 bases). This CDR3 is built from 12 residues. Germline V CDR1 and CDR2: MGHDK, SYGVNS. The germline V and J ends were trimmed by 7 bases and 8 bases, with 11 bases remaining between them. The CDR3: CASNSGLGELFF. CDR3 bases: TGTGCCAGCAACTCAGGGTTAGGGGAGCTGTTTTTT.

This clone appeared a few times. The rearrangement uses TRBV19 and TRBJ1-2; D is perhaps TRBD1 (6 bases). V gave up 8 bases and J gave up 10 bases, with 14 bases separating them. The CDR3 has 11 residues. Germline CDR1 reads LNHDA; CDR2 reads SQIVND (reference sequence). The CDR3 protein is CASRQAIDYTF. In DNA form, the CDR3 reads TGTGCCAGTCGACAGGCCATAGACTACACCTTC.

CDR3 DNA: TGCGCCAGCAGCGACATAGAGCGGAAAGCCACAGATACGCAGTATTTT. It yields the protein CASSDIERKATDTQYF. The chain joins TRBV5-1 to TRBJ2-3; TRBD2 is a possible D gene (5 bases). V was clipped by 4 bases and J by 2 bases, with 17 bases between them. Germline lookup yields CDR1 SGHRS and CDR2 YFSETQ. The CDR3 runs 16 residues.

The V and J genes are TRBV2 and TRBJ1-1, with 9 positions matching TRBD1. Germline V gene lookup returns CDR1 SNHLY and CDR2 FYNNEI. The length of the CDR3 is 14 residues. Germline trimming cut 4 bases from V and 1 base from J; bases unmatched to any gene: 1. The CDR3 loop reads CASSGQGGNTEAFF. CDR3 bases: TGTGCCAGCAGTGGACAGGGGGGGAACACTGAAGCTTTCTTT.

This clone has a handful of counts. The chain joins TRBV6-5 to TRBJ1-1; 7 bases match TRBD1. This CDR3 is 15 amino acids long. The germline CDR1 and CDR2 sequences are MNHEY and SVGAGI. The V gene end was trimmed by 2 bases and the J gene end by 4 bases; junction bases not matched to a gene: 7. This chain's CDR3 is CASSYPDRVATEAFF. CDR3 DNA sequence: TGTGCCAGCAGTTACCCCGACAGGGTGGCCACTGAAGCTTTCTTT.